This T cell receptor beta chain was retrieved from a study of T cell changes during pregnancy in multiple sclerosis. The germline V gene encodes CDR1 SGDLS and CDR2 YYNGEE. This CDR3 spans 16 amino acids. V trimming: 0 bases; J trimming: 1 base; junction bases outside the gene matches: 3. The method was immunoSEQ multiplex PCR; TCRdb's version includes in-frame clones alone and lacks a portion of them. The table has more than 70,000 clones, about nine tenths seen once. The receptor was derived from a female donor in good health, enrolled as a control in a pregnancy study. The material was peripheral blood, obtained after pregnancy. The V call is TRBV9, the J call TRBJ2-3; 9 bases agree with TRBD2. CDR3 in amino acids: CASSVDGGGGTDTQYF. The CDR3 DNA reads TGTGCCAGCAGCGTAGATGGCGGGGGGGGCACAGATACGCAGTATTTT.